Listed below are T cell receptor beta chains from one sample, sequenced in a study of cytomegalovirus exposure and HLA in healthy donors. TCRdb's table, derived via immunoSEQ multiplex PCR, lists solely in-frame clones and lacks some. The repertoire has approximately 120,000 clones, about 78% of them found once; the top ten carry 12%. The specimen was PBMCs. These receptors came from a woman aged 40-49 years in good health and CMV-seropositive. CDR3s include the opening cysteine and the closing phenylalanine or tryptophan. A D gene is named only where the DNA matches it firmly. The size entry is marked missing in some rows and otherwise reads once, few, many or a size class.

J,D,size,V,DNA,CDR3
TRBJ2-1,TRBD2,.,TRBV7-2,TGTGCCAGCAGCAAAGGGGGACTAGCGGGAGACAATGAGCAGTTCTTC,CASSKGGLAGDNEQFF
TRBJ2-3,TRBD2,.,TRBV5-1,TGCGCCAGCAGCCCAGCGGGGGGGCCAGGAGATACGCAGTATTTT,CASSPAGGPGDTQYF
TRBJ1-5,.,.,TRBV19,TGTGCCAGTAGCCCGCAGGGTAGCAATCAGCCCCAGCATTTT,CASSPQGSNQPQHF
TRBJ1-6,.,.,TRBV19,TGTGCCAGTAGTATGTACACAGGAAGAGGTTCACCCCTCCACTTT,CASSMYTGRGSPLHF
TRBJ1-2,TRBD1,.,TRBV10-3,TGTGCCACCCAAGACAGGGTGGGCTATGGCTACACCTTC,CATQDRVGYGYTF
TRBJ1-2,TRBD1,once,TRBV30,TGTGCCTGGAGTGTACCTGGCGCAGGGGGCTTGGGCGGCTACACCTTC,CAWSVPGAGGLGGYTF
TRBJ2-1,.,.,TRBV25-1,TGTGCCAGGACGGACAGATACAATGAGCAGTTCTTC,CARTDRYNEQFF
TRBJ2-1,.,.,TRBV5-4,TGTGCCAGCAGCTTGGGTTCTACTTGGGAGCAGTTCTTC,CASSLGSTWEQFF
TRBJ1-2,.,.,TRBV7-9,TGTGCCAGCAGCTACCGGGATGGCTACACCTTC,CASSYRDGYTF
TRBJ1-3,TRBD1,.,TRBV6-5,TGTGCCAGCAGTTACTCGCTGGGGACAGCAGGAAACACCATATATTTT,CASSYSLGTAGNTIYF
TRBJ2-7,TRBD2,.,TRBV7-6,TGTGCCAGCAGCTTAGTTACCAGCGGGGGAGCCTACGAGCAGTACTTC,CASSLVTSGGAYEQYF
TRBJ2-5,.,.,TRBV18,TGTGCCAGCTCACAGGGGAACCAAGAGACCCAGTACTTC,CASSQGNQETQYF
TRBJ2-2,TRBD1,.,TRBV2,TGTGCCAGCAACTTAGACAGGGACACTGGGGAGCTGTTTTTT,CASNLDRDTGELFF
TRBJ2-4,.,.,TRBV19,TGTGCCAGTAGTGTAATAGCCAAAAACATTCAGTACTTC,CASSVIAKNIQYF
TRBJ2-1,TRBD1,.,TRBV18,TGTGCCAGCTCGACCGGGACAGGGGGGAATGAGCAGTTCTTC,CASSTGTGGNEQFF
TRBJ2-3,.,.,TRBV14,TGTGCCAGCAGCCAAAGCATTAGGGGTCCAGATACGCAGTATTTT,CASSQSIRGPDTQYF
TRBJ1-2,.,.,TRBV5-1,TGCGCCAGCAGCTTGGGAGCGGACAACTATGGCTACACCTTC,CASSLGADNYGYTF
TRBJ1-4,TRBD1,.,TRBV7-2,TGTGCCAGCAGCCTGGGACAGGTCGGGGGTGAAAAACTGTTTTTT,CASSLGQVGGEKLFF
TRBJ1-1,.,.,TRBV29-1,TGCAGCGTTGCGAGGGGGGCGGGAGACACTGAAGCTTTCTTT,CSVARGAGDTEAFF
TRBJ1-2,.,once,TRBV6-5,TGTGCCAGCAGCCGCTCGGTGGATGGCTACACCTTC,CASSRSVDGYTF
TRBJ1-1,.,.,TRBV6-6,TGTGCCAGCAGTTACTGGAGCTTGAACACTGAAGCTTTCTTT,CASSYWSLNTEAFF
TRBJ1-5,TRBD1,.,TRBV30,TGTGCCTGGAGTGTAGAGGGACAGGGATGGTCTGAGCCCCAGCATTTT,CAWSVEGQGWSEPQHF